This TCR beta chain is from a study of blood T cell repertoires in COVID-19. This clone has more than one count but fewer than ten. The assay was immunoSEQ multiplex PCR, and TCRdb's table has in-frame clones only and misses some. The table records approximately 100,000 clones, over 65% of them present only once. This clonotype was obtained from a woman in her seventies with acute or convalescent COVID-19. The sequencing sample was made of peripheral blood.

The CDR3 DNA reads TGTGCCAGCAGCTTTCGGACTCCGGGTAATCCCTCAAACACTGAAGCTTTCTTT. This sequence encodes CASSFRTPGNPSNTEAFF. The genes are TRBV5-6 and TRBJ1-1, with unresolved D. This CDR3 is 18 amino acids long. Germline-derived CDR1 and CDR2 are SGHDT and YYEEEE. With 2 bases removed from V and 2 bases from J, the gap between germline ends came to 22 bases.